This T cell receptor (beta chain) was sequenced during a study of breast tumors, draining lymph nodes, adjacent tissues. Notes on the study in general: Luminal-like breast cancer showed significantly greater tumor-nontumor repertoire similarity than basal-like breast cancer did.

Breast cancer patients provided tissue from their axillary draining lymph nodes. About this clonotype itself: What it binds is unknown. An end of the junction does not agree with germline; a read error may underlie this.

TCRdb re-analysed the multiplex PCR reads in MiXCR, keeping a single row per CDR3 protein. The sample yields about 180,000 distinct CDR3 sequences, approximately 33% seen once. The CDR3 is 20 amino acids. CDR1 and CDR2 (germline): SGHAT, FQNNGV. Sample: axillary lymph node tissue. The source is a female donor with breast cancer. Some clones in this sample may be carry-over from other donors' samples. The chain joins TRBV11-2 to TRBJ1-4, with 10 bases matching TRBD1. CDR3 in amino acids: CASSQDWVSTGGSVIEKLFF. In DNA form, the CDR3 reads TGCGCCAGCAGCCAAGATTGGGTCTCGACAGGGGGCTCAGTTATTGAAAAACTGTTTTTT. The full variable domain, in which reference TRBV11-2 and TRBJ1-4 provide the parts outside the CDR3, is EAGVAQSPRYKIIEKRQSVAFWCNPISGHATLYWYQQILGQGPKLLIQFQNNGVVDDSQLPKDRFSAERLKGVDSTLKIQPAKLEDSAVYLCASSQDWVSTGGSVIEKLFFGSGTQLSVL.